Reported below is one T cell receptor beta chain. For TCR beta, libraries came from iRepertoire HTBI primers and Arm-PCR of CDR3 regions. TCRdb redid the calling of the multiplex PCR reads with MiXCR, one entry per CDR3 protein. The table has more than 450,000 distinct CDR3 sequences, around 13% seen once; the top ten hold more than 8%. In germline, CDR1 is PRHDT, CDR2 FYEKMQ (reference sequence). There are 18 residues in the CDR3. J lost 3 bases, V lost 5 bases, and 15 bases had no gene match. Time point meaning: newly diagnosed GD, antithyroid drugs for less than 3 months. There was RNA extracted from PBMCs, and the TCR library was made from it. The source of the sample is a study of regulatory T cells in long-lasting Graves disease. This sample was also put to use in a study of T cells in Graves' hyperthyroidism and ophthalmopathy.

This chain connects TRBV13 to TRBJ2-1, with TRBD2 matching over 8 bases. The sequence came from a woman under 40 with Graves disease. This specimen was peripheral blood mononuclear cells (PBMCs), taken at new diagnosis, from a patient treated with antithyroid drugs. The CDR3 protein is CASSPHPPASGFYNEQFF. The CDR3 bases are TGTGCCAGCAGCCCGCATCCCCCGGCTAGCGGGTTCTACAATGAGCAGTTCTTC. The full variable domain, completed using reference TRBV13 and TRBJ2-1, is AAGVIQSPRHLIKEKRETATLKCYPIPRHDTVYWYQQGPGQDPQFLISFYEKMQSDKGSIPDRFSAQQFSDYHSELNMSSLELGDSALYFCASSPHPPASGFYNEQFFGPGTRLTVL.